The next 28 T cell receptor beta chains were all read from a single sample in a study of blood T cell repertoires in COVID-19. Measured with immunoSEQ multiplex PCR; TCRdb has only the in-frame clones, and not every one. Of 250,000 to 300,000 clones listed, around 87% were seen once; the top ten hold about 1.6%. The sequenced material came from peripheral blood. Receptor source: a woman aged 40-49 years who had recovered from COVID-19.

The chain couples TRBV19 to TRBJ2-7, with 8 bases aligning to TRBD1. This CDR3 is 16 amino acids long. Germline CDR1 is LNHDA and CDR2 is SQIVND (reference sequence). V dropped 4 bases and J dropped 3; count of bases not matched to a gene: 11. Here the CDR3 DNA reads TGTGCCAGTAGTAAGGTCCTTCCAGGGGGCATCTACGAGCAGTACTTC. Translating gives CASSKVLPGGIYEQYF. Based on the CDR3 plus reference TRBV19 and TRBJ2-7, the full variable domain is DGGITQSPKYLFRKEGQNVTLSCEQNLNHDAMYWYRQDPGQGLRLIYYSQIVNDFQKGDIAEGYSVSREKKESFPLTVTSAQKNPTAFYLCASSKVLPGGIYEQYFGPGTRLTVT.

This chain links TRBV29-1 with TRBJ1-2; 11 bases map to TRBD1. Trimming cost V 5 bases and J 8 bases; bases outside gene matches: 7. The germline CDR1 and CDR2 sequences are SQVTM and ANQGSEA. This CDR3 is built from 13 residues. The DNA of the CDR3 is TGCAGCGTTACCGGACAGGGGGCTTGGGGCTACACCTTC. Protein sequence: CSVTGQGAWGYTF.

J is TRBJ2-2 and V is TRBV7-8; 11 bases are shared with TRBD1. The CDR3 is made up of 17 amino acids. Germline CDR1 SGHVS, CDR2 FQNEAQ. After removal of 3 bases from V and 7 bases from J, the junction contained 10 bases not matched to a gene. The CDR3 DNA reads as TGTGCCAGCAGCTTTTACCGGACAGGGGGCAAGGTCGGGGAGCTGTTTTTT. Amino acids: CASSFYRTGGKVGELFF.

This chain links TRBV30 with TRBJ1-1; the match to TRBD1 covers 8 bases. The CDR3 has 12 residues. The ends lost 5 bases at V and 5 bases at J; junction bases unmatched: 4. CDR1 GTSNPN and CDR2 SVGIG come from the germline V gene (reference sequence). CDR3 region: CAWDTGGTEAFF. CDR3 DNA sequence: TGTGCCTGGGACACAGGGGGAACTGAAGCTTTCTTT.

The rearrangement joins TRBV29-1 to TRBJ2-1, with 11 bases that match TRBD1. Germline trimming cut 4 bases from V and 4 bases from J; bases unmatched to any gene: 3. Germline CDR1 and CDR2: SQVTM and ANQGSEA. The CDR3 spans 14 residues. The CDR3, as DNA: TGCAGCGTTGTGGGACAGGGGGTTTACAATGAGCAGTTCTTC. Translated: CSVVGQGVYNEQFF.

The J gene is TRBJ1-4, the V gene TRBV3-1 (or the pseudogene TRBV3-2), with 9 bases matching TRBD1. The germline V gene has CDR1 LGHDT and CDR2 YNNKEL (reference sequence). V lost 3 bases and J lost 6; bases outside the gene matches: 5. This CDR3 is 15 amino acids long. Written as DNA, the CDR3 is TGTGCCAGCAGCCAGCCGGGACAGGGAGATGAAAAACTGTTTTTT. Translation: CASSQPGQGDEKLFF.

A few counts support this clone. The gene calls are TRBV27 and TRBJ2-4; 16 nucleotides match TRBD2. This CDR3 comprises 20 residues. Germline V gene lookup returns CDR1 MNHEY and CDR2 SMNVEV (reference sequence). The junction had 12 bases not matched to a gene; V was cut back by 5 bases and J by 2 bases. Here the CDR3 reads CASSPRGGTSGGVTKNIQYF. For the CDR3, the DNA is TGTGCCAGCAGTCCCCGCGGAGGGACTAGCGGGGGGGTTACCAAAAACATTCAGTACTTC.

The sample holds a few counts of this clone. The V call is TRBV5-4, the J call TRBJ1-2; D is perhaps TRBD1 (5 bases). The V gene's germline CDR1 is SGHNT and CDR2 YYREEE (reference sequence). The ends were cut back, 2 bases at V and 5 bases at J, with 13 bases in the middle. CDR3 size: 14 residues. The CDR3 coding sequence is TGTGCCAGCAGCTTTGACAGAACGGGTTATGGCTACACCTTC. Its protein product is CASSFDRTGYGYTF.

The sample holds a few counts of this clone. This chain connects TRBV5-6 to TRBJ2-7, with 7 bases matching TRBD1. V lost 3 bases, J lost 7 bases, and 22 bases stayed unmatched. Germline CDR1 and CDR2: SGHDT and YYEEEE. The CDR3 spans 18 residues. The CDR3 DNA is TGTGCCAGCAGCTACCAGACAGGGCAAGAGGGGGCTATCGGAGAGCAGTACTTC. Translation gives CASSYQTGQEGAIGEQYF.

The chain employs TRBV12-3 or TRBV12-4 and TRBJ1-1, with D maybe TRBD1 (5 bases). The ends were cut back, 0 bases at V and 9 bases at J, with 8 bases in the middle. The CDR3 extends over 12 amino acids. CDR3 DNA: TGTGCCAGCAGTTTAGCCAGGGATAAAGCTTTCTTT. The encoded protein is CASSLARDKAFF.

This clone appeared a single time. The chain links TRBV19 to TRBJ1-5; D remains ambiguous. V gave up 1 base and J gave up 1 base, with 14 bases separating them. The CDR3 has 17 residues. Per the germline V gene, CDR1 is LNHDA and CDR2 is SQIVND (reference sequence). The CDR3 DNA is TGTGCCAGTAGTATAGCGGAGGCGCGGTGGAGCAATCAGCCCCAGCATTTT. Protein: CASSIAEARWSNQPQHF.

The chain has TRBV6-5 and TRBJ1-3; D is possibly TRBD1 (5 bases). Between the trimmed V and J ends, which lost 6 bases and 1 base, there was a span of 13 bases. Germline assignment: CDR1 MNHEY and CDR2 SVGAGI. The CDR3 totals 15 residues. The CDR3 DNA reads TGTGCCAGCAGACAACTCGGGGGGTCTGGAAACACCATATATTTT. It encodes CASRQLGGSGNTIYF.

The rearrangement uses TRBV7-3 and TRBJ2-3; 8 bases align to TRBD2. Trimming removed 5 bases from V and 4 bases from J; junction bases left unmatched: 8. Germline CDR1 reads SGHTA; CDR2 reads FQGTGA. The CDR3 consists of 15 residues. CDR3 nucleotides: TGTGCCAGCAGCCCTCCGGGACTAGTGGCAGATACGCAGTATTTT. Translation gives CASSPPGLVADTQYF. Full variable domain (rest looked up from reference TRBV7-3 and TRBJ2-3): GAGVSQTPSNKVTEKGKYVELRCDPISGHTALYWYRQSLGQGPEFLIYFQGTGAADDSGLPNDRFFAVRPEGSVSTLKIQRTERGDSAVYLCASSPPGLVADTQYFGPGTRLTVL.

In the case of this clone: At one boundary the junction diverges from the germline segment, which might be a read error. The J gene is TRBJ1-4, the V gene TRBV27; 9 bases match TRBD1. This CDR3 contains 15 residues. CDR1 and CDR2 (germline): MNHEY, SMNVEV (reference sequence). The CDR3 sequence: CASSPLGQGNVKLFF. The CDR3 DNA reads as TGTGCCAGCAGTCCCCTGGGACAGGGAAATGTAAAACTGTTTTTT.

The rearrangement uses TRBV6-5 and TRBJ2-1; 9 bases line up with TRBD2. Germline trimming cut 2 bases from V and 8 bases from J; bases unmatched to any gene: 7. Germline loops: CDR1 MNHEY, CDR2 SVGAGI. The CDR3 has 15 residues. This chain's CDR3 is CASSYMRGGLDEQFF. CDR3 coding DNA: TGTGCCAGCAGTTACATGCGGGGGGGCCTTGATGAGCAGTTCTTC.

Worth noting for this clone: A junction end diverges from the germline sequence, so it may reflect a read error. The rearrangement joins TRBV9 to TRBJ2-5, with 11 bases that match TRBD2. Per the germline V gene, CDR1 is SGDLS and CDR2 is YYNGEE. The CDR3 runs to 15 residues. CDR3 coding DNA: TGTGCCAGTAGCGCCCGTAGCGGGGGGGCAGAGACCCAGTACTTC. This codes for CASSARSGGAETQYF.

The CDR3 region has the DNA TGTGCCAGCAGCCACCTCAGCGGGGGGGCCTACGAGCAGTACTTC. This sequence encodes CASSHLSGGAYEQYF. The chain employs TRBV3-1 (or the pseudogene TRBV3-2) and TRBJ2-7, with 10 bases aligning to TRBD2. Germline V gene sequence: CDR1 LGHDT, CDR2 YNNKEL (reference sequence). The V gene end was trimmed by 3 bases and the J gene end by 2 bases; junction bases not matched to a gene: 4. CDR3 length equals 15 residues.

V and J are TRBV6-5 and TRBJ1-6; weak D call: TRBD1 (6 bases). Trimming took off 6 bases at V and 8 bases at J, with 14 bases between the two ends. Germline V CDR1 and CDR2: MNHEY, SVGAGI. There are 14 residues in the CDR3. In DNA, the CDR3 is TGTGCCAGCAGATACAGGGAGGGCCATTCACCCCTCCACTTT. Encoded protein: CASRYREGHSPLHF.

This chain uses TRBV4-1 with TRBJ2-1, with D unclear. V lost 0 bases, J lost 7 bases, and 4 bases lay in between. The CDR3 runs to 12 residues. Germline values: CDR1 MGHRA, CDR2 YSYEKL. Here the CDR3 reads CASSQEENEQFF. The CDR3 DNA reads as TGCGCCAGCAGCCAAGAGGAGAATGAGCAGTTCTTC.

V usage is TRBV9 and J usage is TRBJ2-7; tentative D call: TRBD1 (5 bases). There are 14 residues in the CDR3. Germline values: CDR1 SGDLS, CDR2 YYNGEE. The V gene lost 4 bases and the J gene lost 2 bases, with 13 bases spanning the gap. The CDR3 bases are TGTGCCAGCAGCCCGATGACAGATACCTACGAGCAGTACTTC. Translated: CASSPMTDTYEQYF. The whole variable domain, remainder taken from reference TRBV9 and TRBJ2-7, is DSGVTQTPKHLITATGQRVTLRCSPRSGDLSVYWYQQSLDQGLQFLIQYYNGEERAKGNILERFSAQQFPDLHSELNLSSLELGDSALYFCASSPMTDTYEQYFGPGTRLTVT.

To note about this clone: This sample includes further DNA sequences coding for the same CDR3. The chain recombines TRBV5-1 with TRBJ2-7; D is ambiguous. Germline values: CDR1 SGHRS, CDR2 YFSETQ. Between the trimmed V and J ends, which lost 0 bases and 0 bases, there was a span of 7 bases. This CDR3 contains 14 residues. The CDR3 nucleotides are TGCGCCAGCAGCTTGGCCCCCAGCTCCTACGAGCAGTACTTC. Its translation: CASSLAPSSYEQYF.

The CDR3 sequence: CATQFVGEDYGYTF. The CDR3 region has the DNA TGTGCCACCCAATTTGTCGGGGAGGACTATGGCTACACCTTC. The chain joins TRBV6-5 to TRBJ1-2; unclear D gene. The germline V and J ends were trimmed by 10 bases and 3 bases, with 18 bases remaining between them. There are 14 residues in the CDR3. Per germline, CDR1 MNHEY and CDR2 SVGAGI.

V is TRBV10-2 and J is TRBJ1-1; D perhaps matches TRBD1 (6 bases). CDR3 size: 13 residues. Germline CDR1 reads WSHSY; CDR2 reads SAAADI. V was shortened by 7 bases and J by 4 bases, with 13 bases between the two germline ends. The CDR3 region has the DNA TGCGCCAGCACTCAACAGGGATCCACTGAAGCTTTCTTT. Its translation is CASTQQGSTEAFF.

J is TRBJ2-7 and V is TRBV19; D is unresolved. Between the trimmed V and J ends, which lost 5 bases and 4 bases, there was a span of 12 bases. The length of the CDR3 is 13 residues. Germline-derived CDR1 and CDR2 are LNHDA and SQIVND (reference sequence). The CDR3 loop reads CASSVGPGYEQYF. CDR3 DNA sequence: TGTGCCAGTAGTGTAGGCCCCGGGTACGAGCAGTACTTC.

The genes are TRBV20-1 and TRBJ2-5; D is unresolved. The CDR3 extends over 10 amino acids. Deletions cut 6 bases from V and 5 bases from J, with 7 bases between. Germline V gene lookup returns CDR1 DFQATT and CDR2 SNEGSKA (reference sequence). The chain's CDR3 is CSAMQETQYF. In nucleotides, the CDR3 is TGCAGTGCAATGCAGGAGACCCAGTACTTC.

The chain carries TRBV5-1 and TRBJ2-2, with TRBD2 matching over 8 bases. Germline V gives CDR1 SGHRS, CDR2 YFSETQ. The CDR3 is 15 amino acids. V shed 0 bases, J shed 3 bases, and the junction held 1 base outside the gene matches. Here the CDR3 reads CASSLAGGHTGELFF. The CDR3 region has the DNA TGCGCCAGCAGCTTGGCGGGGGGGCACACCGGGGAGCTGTTTTTT.

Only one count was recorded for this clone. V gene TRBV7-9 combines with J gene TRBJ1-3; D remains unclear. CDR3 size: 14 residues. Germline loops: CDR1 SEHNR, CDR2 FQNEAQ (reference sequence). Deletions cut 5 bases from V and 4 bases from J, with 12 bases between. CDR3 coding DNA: TGTGCCAGCAGCGACCTCCCGGGGGGAAACACCATATATTTT. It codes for CASSDLPGGNTIYF.

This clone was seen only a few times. The CDR3 region has the DNA TGTGCCAGCTCGGAAGCGGGGGGGCTAGAGACCCAGTACTTC. Its translation is CASSEAGGLETQYF. The V gene is TRBV6-8, the J gene TRBJ2-5, with 10 bases aligning to TRBD2. There are 14 residues in the CDR3. CDR1 and CDR2 (germline): MNHGY, SAAAGT. With V trimmed by 8 bases and J by 4 bases, 7 bases remained unmatched.